Sequencing of this T cell receptor (beta chain) was carried out in a study of graft-versus-host responses after intestinal transplantation. Study in general: Anti-thymocyte globulin induction preceded around 3 years of tacrolimus and steroid maintenance in all recipients.

Details on this clone: Its antigen is unknown.

CDR3 length equals 10 residues. Germline lookup yields CDR1 SQVTM and CDR2 ANQGSEA. V lost 7 bases, J lost 3 bases, and 6 bases lay in between. The data were produced by immunoSEQ multiplex PCR, yet TCRdb's version contains in-frame clones alone and is incomplete. The sample yields around 100,000 clones, roughly 92% seen once. V is TRBV29-1 and J is TRBJ1-2; D is undetermined. Sequencing used unstimulated CD4+ T cells sorted from spleen or lymph node cells, obtained before transplant. The sequence was obtained from a human donor who was the organ donor for an intestinal transplant. The CDR3 nucleotides read TGCAGCGCCGGGGACTATGGCTACACCTTC. Residues: CSAGDYGYTF.